The 23 T cell receptor beta chains given below trace back to one sample, sequenced in a study of T cells in Graves' hyperthyroidism and ophthalmopathy. There were TCR beta CDR3 regions amplified from RNA transcripts. In the first-round RT-PCR of the TCR CDR3, the HTBI primer set was used. TCRdb processed the multiplex PCR reads anew with MiXCR; each CDR3 protein has one entry. The sample lists more than 500,000 distinct CDR3 sequences, under 15% occurring once. Sequencing was done on a sample of blood. The source of these receptors is a woman in her thirties or forties with Graves' ophthalmopathy.

This clonotype was recorded many times. The rearrangement uses TRBV28 and TRBJ1-1, with D unclear. V lost 5 bases and J 2 bases, leaving 6 bases between the germline ends. The CDR3 is made up of 12 amino acids. Germline assignment: CDR1 MDHEN and CDR2 SYDVKM. DNA of the CDR3: TGTGCCAGCAGTGGTTTTAACACTGAAGCTTTCTTT. Translating gives CASSGFNTEAFF.

The gene calls are TRBV15 and TRBJ1-1; D might be TRBD1 (5 bases). V lost 1 base and J 0 bases, leaving 12 bases between the germline ends. This CDR3 has 16 amino acids. CDR1 and CDR2 from the germline V gene are LNHNV and YYDKDF (reference sequence). This chain's CDR3 is CATSRGLQEMNTEAFF. The CDR3 DNA sequence: TGTGCCACCAGCAGAGGCCTACAGGAAATGAACACTGAAGCTTTCTTT.

The sample holds many counts of this clonotype. This sequence joins TRBV27 and TRBJ2-7; possibly TRBD1 for D (6 bases). This CDR3 has 14 amino acids. In germline, CDR1 is MNHEY, CDR2 SMNVEV (reference sequence). V dropped 2 bases and J dropped 7 bases, with 15 bases sitting between them. This CDR3 is CASSLSTRGGEQYF. The CDR3 bases are TGTGCCAGCAGTTTAAGTACCAGGGGTGGTGAGCAGTACTTC.

This clonotype was counted ten times or more. The rearrangement joins TRBV19 to TRBJ2-2; D is unclear. Trimming removed 2 bases at V and 4 bases at J, with 8 bases between. Germline assignment: CDR1 LNHDA and CDR2 SQIVND (reference sequence). The CDR3 totals 14 residues. CDR3 coding DNA: TGTGCCAGTAGTATATGGCGGAGCACCGGGGAGCTGTTTTTT. Translating gives CASSIWRSTGELFF.

This chain joins TRBV3-1 and TRBJ2-7; tentative D call: TRBD2 (6 bases). The CDR3 contains 19 residues. CDR1 is LGHDT, CDR2 YNNKEL, per germline (reference sequence). V lost 1 base, J lost 3 bases, and 25 bases lay in between. The CDR3 protein is CASSQGQPGVQDYFYEQYF. CDR3 DNA sequence: TGTGCCAGCAGCCAAGGCCAACCGGGGGTTCAGGACTACTTCTACGAGCAGTACTTC.

The chain carries TRBV7-3 and TRBJ2-2, with D possibly matching TRBD1 (5 bases). The germline V and J ends were trimmed by 6 bases and 3 bases, with 14 bases remaining between them. This CDR3 spans 15 amino acids. Germline-derived CDR1 and CDR2 are SGHTA and FQGTGA. CDR3 sequence reads: CASSPPGFDTGELFF. DNA for the CDR3: TGTGCCAGCAGTCCCCCAGGGTTCGACACCGGGGAGCTGTTTTTT.

This clonotype occurred many times. The chain is built from TRBV19 and TRBJ1-1; 7 nucleotides align to TRBD1. The CDR3 loop spans 14 amino acids. V lost 7 bases and J lost 3; bases outside the gene matches: 8. The germline V gene has CDR1 LNHDA and CDR2 SQIVND (reference sequence). The CDR3 sequence: CASNDRVSYTEAFF. In DNA form, the CDR3 reads TGTGCCAGTAATGACAGGGTCTCGTACACTGAAGCTTTCTTT.

This chain joins TRBV20-1 and TRBJ2-7; D possibly corresponds to TRBD2 (5 bases). CDR1 is DFQATT, CDR2 SNEGSKA, per germline (reference sequence). The length of the CDR3 is 13 residues. Trimming took off 3 bases at V and 0 bases at J, with 9 bases between the two ends. This chain's CDR3 is CSASGLASYEQYF. The CDR3, as DNA: TGCAGTGCTAGCGGTCTAGCCTCCTACGAGCAGTACTTC.

This clonotype has at least ten counts. The chain recombines TRBV10-3 with TRBJ1-5; possible D gene TRBD1, 5 bases. Trimming took 3 bases from V and 0 from J, leaving 6 bases between them. Germline lookup yields CDR1 ENHRY and CDR2 SYGVKD. This CDR3 has 14 residues. The CDR3 spells CAISDRVSNQPQHF. The CDR3 coding sequence is TGTGCCATCAGTGACAGGGTTAGCAATCAGCCCCAGCATTTT.

This clonotype was recorded many times. The rearrangement uses TRBV29-1 and TRBJ2-5; 13 bases are a match to TRBD2. CDR1 and CDR2 from the germline V gene are SQVTM and ANQGSEA. The V gene end was trimmed by 4 bases and the J gene end by 0 bases; junction bases not matched to a gene: 5. There are 16 residues in the CDR3. The CDR3 sequence: CSVALAGGRYQETQYF. DNA of the CDR3: TGCAGCGTTGCACTAGCGGGAGGGAGGTACCAAGAGACCCAGTACTTC.

Ten or more counts support this clonotype. This chain uses TRBV7-9 with TRBJ1-1, with no clear D. The V end lost 0 bases, the J end lost 1 base, and 9 bases lay between the germline ends. The CDR3 has 15 amino acids. Germline V gene data show CDR1 as SEHNR and CDR2 as FQNEAQ (reference sequence). The CDR3 bases are TGTGCCAGCAGCTTAGCTGGCATAAAGAACACTGAAGCTTTCTTT. Protein product: CASSLAGIKNTEAFF.

The chain employs TRBV11-2 and TRBJ2-5, with D uncertain. V lost 2 bases, J lost 5 bases, and 12 bases lay in between. CDR3 length: 14 residues. Germline V CDR1 and CDR2: SGHAT, FQNNGV. CDR3 sequence reads: CASSLNRPGETQYF. The CDR3 DNA sequence: TGTGCCAGCAGCTTAAACCGGCCCGGGGAGACCCAGTACTTC.

This clonotype was observed at least ten times. The rearrangement uses TRBV27 and TRBJ1-1; no firm D call. Per the germline V gene, CDR1 is MNHEY and CDR2 is SMNVEV (reference sequence). V gave up 5 bases and J gave up 2 bases, with 9 bases separating them. The CDR3 extends over 13 amino acids. The CDR3: CASSLLINTEAFF. The CDR3 region has the DNA TGTGCCAGCAGTCTCCTTATAAACACTGAAGCTTTCTTT.

This clonotype was observed at least ten times. In nucleotides, the CDR3 is TGTGCCAGCAGCCAAGGTGCTGGGGTAACGGAAGCTTTCTTT. Amino acid sequence: CASSQGAGVTEAFF. The rearrangement joins TRBV14 to TRBJ1-1; no firm D call. The CDR3 sequence is 14 residues long. The ends were cut back, 1 base at V and 8 bases at J, with 14 bases in the middle. The germline V gene encodes CDR1 SGHDN and CDR2 FVKESK.

The V and J genes are TRBV11-1 and TRBJ1-1, with 11 bases matching TRBD1. The J segment lost 1 base and the V segment lost 3 bases, leaving 1 base of the junction unmatched. CDR3 length: 15 amino acids. CDR1 is SGHAT and CDR2 is FQDESV in the germline V gene (reference sequence). CDR3 sequence: CASSFGTGGNTEAFF. CDR3 bases: TGTGCCAGCAGCTTTGGGACAGGGGGGAACACTGAAGCTTTCTTT.

This clonotype showed up many times. This chain links TRBV6-2 or TRBV6-3 with TRBJ2-5; 16 bases align to TRBD2. The ends lost 0 bases at V and 6 bases at J; junction bases unmatched: 13. The CDR3 has 20 residues. Germline V lookup: CDR1 MNHEY, CDR2 SVGEGT. The CDR3, as DNA: TGTGCCAGCAGTTACTCTGGGGGACTAGCGGGAGGGCCGTCTCGGAAGACCCAGTACTTC. Translation: CASSYSGGLAGGPSRKTQYF.

This clonotype was detected ten times or more. The CDR3 coding sequence is TGTGCCAGCAGCACGCGGACACCAGGGGGGATGGACGAGCAGTACTTC. Protein product: CASSTRTPGGMDEQYF. The chain joins TRBV11-2 to TRBJ2-7; D possibly corresponds to TRBD1 (7 bases). The CDR3 is made up of 16 amino acids. Germline V gives CDR1 SGHAT, CDR2 FQNNGV. Trimming pared 5 bases from V and 5 bases from J, leaving 22 bases between. The full variable domain, completed using reference TRBV11-2 and TRBJ2-7, is EAGVAQSPRYKIIEKRQSVAFWCNPISGHATLYWYQQILGQGPKLLIQFQNNGVVDDSQLPKDRFSAERLKGVDSTLKIQPAKLEDSAVYLCASSTRTPGGMDEQYFGPGTRLTVT.

At least ten counts were recorded for this clonotype. The rearrangement joins TRBV28 to TRBJ1-1; no definite D call. The germline V gene has CDR1 MDHEN and CDR2 SYDVKM. The CDR3 is 14 amino acids. V lost 2 bases to trimming and J lost 3 bases, with 10 bases between them. The CDR3 protein is CASSLPGSDTEAFF. In nucleotides, the CDR3 is TGTGCCAGCAGTTTACCAGGATCAGACACTGAAGCTTTCTTT.

The J gene is TRBJ2-2, the V gene TRBV11-2, with 11 bases that match TRBD2. CDR3 length: 17 residues. The V segment lost 5 bases and the J segment 4 bases; nucleotides outside the gene matches: 9. Germline V gene sequence: CDR1 SGHAT, CDR2 FQNNGV. CDR3 coding DNA: TGTGCCAGCAGCCAGCGGGCTGGACTAGCGGGCACCGGGGAGCTGTTTTTT. Its protein is CASSQRAGLAGTGELFF.

This clonotype was counted ten times or more. V is TRBV11-2 and J is TRBJ2-5, with 11 bases aligning to TRBD1. V dropped 5 bases and J dropped 1; count of bases not matched to a gene: 6. The CDR3 is 16 residues long. The germline CDR1 and CDR2 sequences are SGHAT and FQNNGV. CDR3 coding DNA: TGTGCCAGCAGCATCCGGGACAGGGGGGGCCAAGAGACCCAGTACTTC. It codes for CASSIRDRGGQETQYF.

This clonotype was counted only a few times. The V gene is TRBV30, the J gene TRBJ1-1; 7 positions match TRBD1. Germline values: CDR1 GTSNPN, CDR2 SVGIG (reference sequence). This CDR3 has 16 amino acids. With V trimmed by 3 bases and J by 4 bases, 14 bases remained unmatched. For the CDR3, the DNA is TGTGCCTGGAGGGGAGGGGTCGTTCAGGGGGGCACTGAAGCTTTCTTT. This encodes CAWRGGVVQGGTEAFF.

This clonotype was seen many times. V and J are TRBV6-1 and TRBJ2-6; possibly TRBD1 for D (6 bases). The CDR3 loop spans 15 amino acids. CDR1 and CDR2 from the germline V gene are MNHNS and SASEGT. Trimming cost V 4 bases and J 2 bases, with 9 bases left between them. The CDR3 nucleotides are TGTGCCAGCAGTGGTCGGACAGCTGGGGCCAACGTCCTGACTTTC. This gives the protein CASSGRTAGANVLTF.

Only one count was recorded for this clonotype. The chain is built from TRBV27 and TRBJ2-7; no definite D call. The V and J ends lost 6 bases and 6 bases respectively, with 12 bases between them. Per the germline V gene, CDR1 is MNHEY and CDR2 is SMNVEV (reference sequence). CDR3 length: 12 residues. Written as DNA, the CDR3 is TGTGCCAGCAGCAATAGTTTACGCGAGCAGTACTTC. This encodes CASSNSLREQYF.